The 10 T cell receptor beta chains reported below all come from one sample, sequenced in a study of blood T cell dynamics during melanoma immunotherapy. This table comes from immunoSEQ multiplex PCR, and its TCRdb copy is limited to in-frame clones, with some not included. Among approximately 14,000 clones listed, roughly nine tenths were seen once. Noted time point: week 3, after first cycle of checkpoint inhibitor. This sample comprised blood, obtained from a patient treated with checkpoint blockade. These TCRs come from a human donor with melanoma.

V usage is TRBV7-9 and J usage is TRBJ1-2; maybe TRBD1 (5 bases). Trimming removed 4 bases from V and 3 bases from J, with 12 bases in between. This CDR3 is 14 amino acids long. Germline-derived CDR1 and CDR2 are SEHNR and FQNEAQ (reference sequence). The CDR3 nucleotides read TGTGCCAGCAGCTCTAGCACAGGCGACTATGGCTACACCTTC. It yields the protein CASSSSTGDYGYTF.

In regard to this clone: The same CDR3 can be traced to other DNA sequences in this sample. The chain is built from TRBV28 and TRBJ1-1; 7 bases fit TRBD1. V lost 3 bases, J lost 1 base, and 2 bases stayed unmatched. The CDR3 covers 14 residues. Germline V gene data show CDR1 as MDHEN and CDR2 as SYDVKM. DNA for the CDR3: TGTGCCAGCAGTTTTGGGACAGCGAACACTGAAGCTTTCTTT. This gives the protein CASSFGTANTEAFF.

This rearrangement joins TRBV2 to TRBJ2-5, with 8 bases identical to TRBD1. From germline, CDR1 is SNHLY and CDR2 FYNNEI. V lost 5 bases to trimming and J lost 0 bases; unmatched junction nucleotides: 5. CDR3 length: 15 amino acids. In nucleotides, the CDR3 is TGTGCCAGCAGTAGACAGGGGTGGTACCAAGAGACCCAGTACTTC. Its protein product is CASSRQGWYQETQYF.

In nucleotides, the CDR3 is TGTGCCAGCAGCCTCGGAACAGGGGTTTATAGCAATCAGCCCCAGCATTTT. Its translation: CASSLGTGVYSNQPQHF. This rearrangement joins TRBV5-8 to TRBJ1-5, with 7 bases aligning to TRBD1. The V segment lost 4 bases and the J segment 0 bases; nucleotides outside the gene matches: 10. CDR3 length: 17 residues. Germline V CDR1 and CDR2: SGHTS, YDEGEE.

The CDR3 is CASSLGGLETQYF. The DNA of the CDR3 is TGTGCCAGCAGCTTAGGAGGGTTGGAGACCCAGTACTTC. The chain combines TRBV7-9 with TRBJ2-5; D might be TRBD2 (5 bases). Deletions cut 1 base from V and 5 bases from J, with 8 bases between. Germline CDR1 and CDR2: SEHNR and FQNEAQ (reference sequence). This CDR3 comprises 13 residues.

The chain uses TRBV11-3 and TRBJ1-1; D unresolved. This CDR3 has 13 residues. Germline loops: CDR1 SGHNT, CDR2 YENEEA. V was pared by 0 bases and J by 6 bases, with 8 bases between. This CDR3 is CASSLDADSEAFF. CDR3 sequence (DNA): TGTGCCAGCAGCTTAGATGCAGATTCTGAAGCTTTCTTT.

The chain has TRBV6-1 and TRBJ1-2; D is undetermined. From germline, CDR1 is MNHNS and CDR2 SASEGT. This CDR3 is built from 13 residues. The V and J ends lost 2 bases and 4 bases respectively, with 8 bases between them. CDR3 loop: CASSEIGSYGYTF. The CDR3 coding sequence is TGTGCCAGCAGTGAAATAGGGTCCTATGGCTACACCTTC.

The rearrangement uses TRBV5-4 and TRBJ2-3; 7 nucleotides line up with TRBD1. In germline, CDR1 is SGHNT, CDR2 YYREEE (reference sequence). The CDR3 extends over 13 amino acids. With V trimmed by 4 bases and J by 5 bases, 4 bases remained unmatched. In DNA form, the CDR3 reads TGTGCCAGCAGCCACACAGGGGAAGATACGCAGTATTTT. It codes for CASSHTGEDTQYF.

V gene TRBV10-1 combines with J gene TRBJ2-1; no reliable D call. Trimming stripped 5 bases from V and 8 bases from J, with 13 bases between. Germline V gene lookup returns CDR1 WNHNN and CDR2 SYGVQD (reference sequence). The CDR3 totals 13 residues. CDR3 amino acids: CASSQDPGDEQFF. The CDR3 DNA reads TGCGCCAGCAGTCAGGATCCAGGAGATGAGCAGTTCTTC.

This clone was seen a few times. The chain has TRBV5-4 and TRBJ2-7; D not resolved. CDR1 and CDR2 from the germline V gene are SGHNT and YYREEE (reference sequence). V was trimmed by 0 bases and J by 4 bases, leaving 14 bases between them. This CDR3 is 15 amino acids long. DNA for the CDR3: TGTGCCAGCAGCTTGGCCTCTGGCATATCATACGAGCAGTACTTC. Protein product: CASSLASGISYEQYF.